This T cell receptor beta chain was retrieved from a study of blood T cell repertoires in COVID-19. Per the authors' pipeline: By means of reference gene primer amplification, nucleated cell counts were estimated. Generated by immunoSEQ multiplex PCR, the TCRdb table keeps only in-frame clones and is missing some. The DNA gave D and trimming, while V, J and clone size come from that table. This table holds about 83,000 clones, roughly 90% found once. V dropped 5 bases and J dropped 2; count of bases not matched to a gene: 7. The CDR3 sequence is 16 residues long. CDR1 and CDR2 (germline): KGHDR, SFDVKD.

This receptor was taken from an elderly woman with active or convalescent COVID-19. This rearrangement joins TRBV24-1 to TRBJ1-2, with 10 bases aligning to TRBD1. Sequencing input: peripheral blood. CDR3 sequence: CATSGTGTGANYGYTF. The CDR3 nucleotides are TGTGCCACCAGTGGTACCGGGACAGGGGCGAACTATGGCTACACCTTC.